The 11 T cell receptor beta chains below were found in one sample sequenced in a study of vaccination and CD4 T cells after COVID-19. Stated treatment: roughly 10-day PBMC culture with coronavirus spike peptide pools or control peptides (ViraFEST assay). Prior to the COVID-19 pandemic (2011-2018), the unexposed donor's CD4+ T cells were collected. Antigens for these TCRs are unknown. With the Oncomine TCR Beta short-read assay, DNA from cultured CD4+ T cells was sequenced. Via MiXCR, TCRdb re-called the PCR reads, giving one row per CDR3 protein. The sample lists thousands of distinct CDR3 sequences, roughly 43% occurring once. The sample consisted of CD4+ T cells from blood, cultured in vitro. These receptors were taken from a human donor in good health.

V is TRBV19 and J is TRBJ2-7; D tentatively fits TRBD1 or TRBD2 (6 bases each). V gave up 1 base and J gave up 7 bases, with 11 bases separating them. The CDR3 spans 13 residues. Germline CDR1 reads LNHDA; CDR2 reads SQIVND (reference sequence). CDR3 nucleotides: TGTGCCAGTAGTATAGGAACAGGGAGGGAGCAGTACTTC. Translation: CASSIGTGREQYF.

This sequence joins TRBV15 and TRBJ1-3, with D possibly matching TRBD1 (5 bases). Germline V CDR1 and CDR2: LNHNV, YYDKDF (reference sequence). CDR3 size: 15 residues. V was pared by 0 bases and J by 1 base, with 7 bases between. CDR3 in amino acids: CATSRDRESGNTIYF. CDR3 DNA sequence: TGTGCCACCAGCAGAGACAGGGAGTCTGGAAACACCATATATTTT.

Here the CDR3 DNA reads TGTGCCAGCAGTGTTGAGGTGGGGACAGGGGGCTACACCTTC. Translation gives CASSVEVGTGGYTF. The V call is TRBV2, the J call TRBJ1-2; 9 bases line up with TRBD1. The CDR3 has 14 amino acids. The germline V gene encodes CDR1 SNHLY and CDR2 FYNNEI. V was clipped by 4 bases and J by 8 bases; unmatched bases: 8.

The chain recombines TRBV6-2 or TRBV6-3 with TRBJ2-2, with 8 nucleotides matching TRBD2. CDR1 and CDR2 from the germline V gene are MNHEY and SVGEGT. This CDR3 is built from 17 residues. Unmatched junction bases numbered 12, after V lost 6 bases and J lost 3 bases. DNA for the CDR3: TGTGCCAGCAGCTCCCGCCGGGGGGGGCTGGACACCGGGGAGCTGTTTTTT. Its protein is CASSSRRGGLDTGELFF.

The chain is built from TRBV30 and TRBJ1-2; D might be TRBD1 (5 bases). CDR3 size: 12 residues. CDR1 and CDR2 (germline): GTSNPN, SVGIG (reference sequence). Trimming removed 5 bases from V and 4 bases from J, with 11 bases in between. The CDR3 region is CAWEGVSYGYTF. In DNA, the CDR3 is TGTGCCTGGGAAGGGGTCAGCTATGGCTACACCTTC.

This clonotype has just a few counts. The chain couples TRBV6-2 or TRBV6-3 to TRBJ1-5, with D hard to call. V was pared by 9 bases and J by 0 bases, with 18 bases between. Germline V gives CDR1 MNHEY, CDR2 SVGEGT. The CDR3 is 16 amino acids. As DNA, the CDR3 is TGTGCCAGTGACATGGCGGAGTTCTATAGCAATCAGCCCCAGCATTTT. Its protein product is CASDMAEFYSNQPQHF.

This chain connects TRBV5-6 to TRBJ1-2; no definite D call. V was shortened by 0 bases and J by 2 bases, with 11 bases between the two germline ends. CDR3 length: 15 residues. Germline assignment: CDR1 SGHDT and CDR2 YYEEEE. The CDR3 region has the DNA TGTGCCAGCAGCTTGGGGGGTCGAGGAAACTATGGCTACACCTTC. Protein product: CASSLGGRGNYGYTF.

This rearrangement joins TRBV12-3 or TRBV12-4 to TRBJ1-2; weak D call: TRBD1 (5 bases). The CDR3 length is 16 residues. V was cut by 1 base and J by 6 bases, with 18 bases left in between. The CDR3: CASSLVSPQRGHGYTF. The DNA for the CDR3 is TGTGCCAGCAGTTTAGTGTCCCCCCAGCGGGGACATGGCTACACCTTC.

This clonotype was detected a few times. The chain is built from TRBV24-1 and TRBJ2-3; 7 nucleotides agree with TRBD1. With V trimmed by 10 bases and J by 5 bases, 2 bases remained unmatched. The CDR3 covers 11 residues. In germline, CDR1 is KGHDR, CDR2 SFDVKD. CDR3 protein: CATRQGDTQYF. DNA for the CDR3: TGTGCCACTCGACAGGGAGATACGCAGTATTTT.

The V and J genes are TRBV20-1 and TRBJ2-7; 9 nucleotides line up with TRBD2. The V segment lost 1 base and the J segment 5 bases; nucleotides outside the gene matches: 9. Germline CDR1 DFQATT, CDR2 SNEGSKA (reference sequence). The CDR3 extends over 15 amino acids. In nucleotides, the CDR3 is TGCAGTGCTAGAGTCGGACTAGCGCCTAGGAACGAGCAGTACTTC. It specifies CSARVGLAPRNEQYF.

J is TRBJ1-2 and V is TRBV20-1; perhaps TRBD1 as D (5 bases). This CDR3 has 15 residues. Germline V gene data show CDR1 as DFQATT and CDR2 as SNEGSKA (reference sequence). V was cut by 4 bases and J by 2 bases, with 17 bases left in between. The CDR3 DNA sequence: TGCAGTGCTACCCCCCTCGGACAACAAAACTATGGCTACACCTTC. The encoded protein is CSATPLGQQNYGYTF.